Described below is a single TCR beta chain sequence and its context. The trim removed 6 bases at V and 5 bases at J, leaving 8 bases unmatched. The CDR3 is 15 amino acids. The V gene's germline CDR1 is SNHLY and CDR2 FYNNEI. This study enrolled people aged about 18 to 100 from roughly 24 US geographic areas. Within 2 weeks of study entry, exposed participants had contacted a PCR-confirmed or clinician-diagnosed COVID-19 case. Assay: immunoSEQ multiplex PCR; the TCRdb copy retains only in-frame clones and omits some. The sample lists 200,000 to 250,000 clones; about four fifths were seen once. These data originate in a study of blood T cell repertoires in COVID-19. Study-level background: T cells, B-cell-depleted T cells, or PBMCs supplied cDNA or gDNA.

This clonotype was sampled from a woman in her forties who had been exposed to COVID-19. The source material was PBMCs or T cells enriched from blood (not recorded which). The chain joins TRBV2 to TRBJ1-1, with 11 bases matching TRBD1. CDR3 loop: CASRGTGGQGTEAFF. In nucleotides, the CDR3 is TGTGCCAGCAGGGGGACAGGGGGTCAGGGGACTGAAGCTTTCTTT.